Shown below are 20 T cell receptor beta chains from a single sample sequenced in a study of beta chain features in type 1 diabetes. The entirety of the isolated RNA underwent reverse transcription, so expressed TCRB transcripts were sequenced. Sequencing was performed with immunoSEQ multiplex PCR; in TCRdb, only in-frame clones are kept and a portion is missing. Counted here are roughly 240,000 clones, roughly two thirds occurring once; the ten biggest clones make up approximately 0.05%. The sample comprised naive CD4+ T cells from blood. The source is a young man in good health.

The rearrangement uses TRBV20-1 and TRBJ1-1, with D unclear. This CDR3 spans 11 amino acids. The V and J ends lost 1 base and 8 bases respectively, with 8 bases between them. CDR1 is DFQATT and CDR2 is SNEGSKA in the germline V gene (reference sequence). CDR3 loop: CSARGPLEAFF. CDR3 DNA sequence: TGCAGTGCTAGAGGACCTCTAGAAGCTTTCTTT.

This clone was seen only once. V usage is TRBV29-1 and J usage is TRBJ2-2; 10 bases fit TRBD1. Per germline, CDR1 SQVTM and CDR2 ANQGSEA. The CDR3 contains 14 residues. J was trimmed by 5 bases and V by 7 bases; bases with no gene match: 7. For the CDR3, the DNA is TGCAGCGGATACGGGACAGGGGAAACCGGGGAGCTGTTTTTT. Translating gives CSGYGTGETGELFF.

The sample holds a few counts of this clone. This chain joins TRBV14 and TRBJ2-5; D gene uncertain. Germline V gene data show CDR1 as SGHDN and CDR2 as FVKESK. Trimming took off 0 bases at V and 11 bases at J, with 16 bases between the two ends. CDR3 size: 14 residues. The CDR3 region has the DNA TGTGCCAGCAGCCAAGAAGGCCTAAAGCGAGAACAGTACTTC. Translated: CASSQEGLKREQYF.

The genes are TRBV14 and TRBJ2-1, with D tentatively TRBD1 or TRBD2 (5 bases each). Germline assignment: CDR1 SGHDN and CDR2 FVKESK. V lost 0 bases to trimming and J lost 11 bases, with 8 bases between them. This CDR3 region has 12 residues. This chain's CDR3 is CASSQDSGQQFF. CDR3 DNA: TGTGCCAGCAGCCAAGACTCGGGACAGCAGTTCTTC.

In its sample, this clone was seen a few times. The chain is built from TRBV6-5 and TRBJ2-3; 7 bases match TRBD2. The J segment lost 2 bases and the V segment lost 6 bases, leaving 2 bases of the junction unmatched. This CDR3 has 13 residues. Looked up from germline, CDR1 is MNHEY and CDR2 is SVGAGI. In DNA, the CDR3 is TGTGCCAGCAGGCTAGCGGACACAGATACGCAGTATTTT. Translated, it gives CASRLADTDTQYF.

CDR3 DNA sequence: TGCAGCGGCGGACAGGCCAGCTTGGAGACCCAGTACTTC. It codes for CSGGQASLETQYF. This chain uses TRBV29-1 with TRBJ2-5; 7 bases are a match to TRBD1. Germline-derived CDR1 and CDR2 are SQVTM and ANQGSEA. The CDR3 has 13 amino acids. V was clipped by 7 bases and J by 5 bases; unmatched bases: 10.

This rearrangement joins TRBV29-1 to TRBJ2-7; the match to TRBD2 covers 12 bases. The V gene end was trimmed by 6 bases and the J gene end by 2 bases; junction bases not matched to a gene: 5. The CDR3 runs 14 residues. Per germline, CDR1 SQVTM and CDR2 ANQGSEA. The DNA of the CDR3 is TGCAGCGTGAAGACTAGCGGGAGAGCCTACGAGCAGTACTTC. Protein product: CSVKTSGRAYEQYF.

As for this clone: Other DNA sequences from this sample encode an identical CDR3 as well. The CDR3 DNA reads as TGTGCCTGGAGTGTTGAAGGGACGGAAGCTTTCTTT. As protein: CAWSVEGTEAFF. The rearrangement joins TRBV30 to TRBJ1-1, with D perhaps matching TRBD1 (5 bases). The CDR3 extends over 12 amino acids. V lost 0 bases and J lost 8, with 10 bases in between. CDR1 is GTSNPN and CDR2 is SVGIG in the germline V gene (reference sequence).

J is TRBJ2-7 and V is TRBV30; 11 positions agree with TRBD1. J lost 2 bases, V lost 5 bases, and 5 bases had no gene match. Per the germline V gene, CDR1 is GTSNPN and CDR2 is SVGIG (reference sequence). CDR3 length: 14 residues. This CDR3 is CAWEGQGATYEQYF. CDR3 nucleotides: TGTGCCTGGGAAGGACAGGGGGCGACCTACGAGCAGTACTTC.

The chain has TRBV18 and TRBJ2-7; D remains ambiguous. This CDR3 contains 13 residues. Germline V gives CDR1 KGHSH, CDR2 LQKENI. Between the trimmed V and J ends, which lost 6 bases and 3 bases, there was a span of 12 bases. DNA for the CDR3: TGTGCCAGCTCCCAAATAAAAGGCTACGAGCAGTACTTC. Residues: CASSQIKGYEQYF.

This clone was picked up one time. V is TRBV15 and J is TRBJ2-1, with TRBD1 matching over 7 bases. From germline, CDR1 is LNHNV and CDR2 YYDKDF (reference sequence). The CDR3 sequence is 15 residues long. The V gene end was trimmed by 4 bases and the J gene end by 5 bases; junction bases not matched to a gene: 8. CDR3 region: CATSKAVGQDNEQFF. The CDR3 nucleotides read TGTGCCACCAGCAAAGCTGTAGGACAGGACAATGAGCAGTTCTTC. Supplemented by reference TRBV15 and TRBJ2-1, the full variable domain reads DAMVIQNPRYQVTQFGKPVTLSCSQTLNHNVMYWYQQKSSQAPKLLFHYYDKDFNNEADTPDNFQSRRPNTSFCFLDIRSPGLGDTAMYLCATSKAVGQDNEQFFGPGTRLTVL.

The CDR3 DNA is TGCAGCGTCGTCGCGGCAGGGTATGCCGAGCAGTACTTC. It specifies CSVVAAGYAEQYF. The rearrangement uses TRBV29-1 and TRBJ2-7, with D perhaps matching TRBD1 (5 bases). Germline assignment: CDR1 SQVTM and CDR2 ANQGSEA. This CDR3 region has 13 residues. V lost 6 bases, J lost 6 bases, and 18 bases lay in between.

The rearrangement joins TRBV7-9 to TRBJ2-3; D is ambiguous. This CDR3 is 15 amino acids long. CDR1 is SEHNR, CDR2 FQNEAQ, per germline (reference sequence). Deletions cut 3 bases from V and 0 bases from J, with 10 bases between. DNA for the CDR3: TGTGCCAGCAGCTTTGGTACAGACAGCACAGATACGCAGTATTTT. Residues: CASSFGTDSTDTQYF.

The chain recombines TRBV11-2 with TRBJ2-7; 9 bases match TRBD2. The CDR3 runs to 14 residues. Trimming cost V 3 bases and J 2 bases; bases outside gene matches: 2. Germline loops: CDR1 SGHAT, CDR2 FQNNGV. The CDR3, as DNA: TGTGCCAGCAGCTTGACTAGCGGCACCTACGAGCAGTACTTC. It specifies CASSLTSGTYEQYF.

This clone was detected a few times. The rearrangement uses TRBV7-2 and TRBJ2-3, with D hard to call. There are 14 residues in the CDR3. The germline V and J ends were trimmed by 1 base and 2 bases, with 7 bases remaining between them. Looked up from germline, CDR1 is SGHTA and CDR2 is FQGNSA. Here the CDR3 DNA reads TGTGCCAGCAGCTTAGGACCGCACACAGATACGCAGTATTTT. It translates to CASSLGPHTDTQYF.

V usage is TRBV30 and J usage is TRBJ1-5; D remains unclear. CDR1 GTSNPN and CDR2 SVGIG come from the germline V gene (reference sequence). Trimming removed 3 bases from V and 5 bases from J, with 11 bases in between. This CDR3 is 13 amino acids long. Here the CDR3 DNA reads TGTGCCTGGAGCCCCACCCAGGATCAGCCCCAGCATTTT. This encodes CAWSPTQDQPQHF.

The chain is built from TRBV10-3 and TRBJ1-1; D is perhaps TRBD1 (6 bases). V was trimmed by 3 bases and J by 1 base, leaving 6 bases between them. Germline lookup yields CDR1 ENHRY and CDR2 SYGVKD. The CDR3 spans 13 residues. CDR3 sequence (DNA): TGTGCCATCAGTGAACAGGGGAACACTGAAGCTTTCTTT. Translating gives CAISEQGNTEAFF.

The rearrangement uses TRBV30 and TRBJ2-5; D might be TRBD1 (6 bases). V lost 5 bases and J 1 base, leaving 11 bases between the germline ends. The CDR3 is made up of 13 amino acids. The germline V gene encodes CDR1 GTSNPN and CDR2 SVGIG (reference sequence). The CDR3 nucleotides are TGTGCCTGGGGGGGACATTTCCAAGAGACCCAGTACTTC. It is translated as CAWGGHFQETQYF.

This clone occurred a few times. The V call is TRBV6-1, the J call TRBJ1-1; no definite D call. Per germline, CDR1 MNHNS and CDR2 SASEGT. The CDR3 loop spans 13 amino acids. Trimming removed 6 bases from V and 1 base from J, with 9 bases in between. CDR3 bases: TGTGCCAGCAGAGGTGTTTCGAACACTGAAGCTTTCTTT. This translates into CASRGVSNTEAFF.

The chain carries TRBV7-8 and TRBJ2-7; 9 bases are a match to TRBD2. The V and J ends lost 7 bases and 5 bases, in that order; junction bases with no gene match: 12. This CDR3 contains 15 residues. CDR1 SGHVS and CDR2 FQNEAQ come from the germline V gene. CDR3 sequence reads: CASTWLGTSRNEQYF. CDR3 coding DNA: TGTGCCAGCACCTGGCTCGGGACTAGCCGAAACGAGCAGTACTTC.